The following is a T cell receptor beta chain sequence with its context. The antigen remains unidentified. Genomic DNA (from each subset) was split evenly across several immunoSEQ plates. Some clones are missing from TCRdb's copy, which holds only in-frame ones; the method was immunoSEQ multiplex PCR. The sample holds around 640,000 clones; roughly 96% are singletons and the top ten take roughly 0.12%. This sample is part of a study of shared clonotypes between healthy human individuals. Study in general: CD4 naive and memory got three plates each, CD8 naive two, CD8 memory one.

As defined, naive CD8 cells were CD45RO-negative and positively selected for CCR7, with terminally differentiated effector memory CD45RA+ cells excluded. V was shortened by 5 bases and J by 3 bases, with 18 bases between the two germline ends. Looked up from germline, CDR1 is SGHVS and CDR2 is FNYEAQ. The CDR3 extends over 16 amino acids. Findings and limits, study-wide: When naive CD4 clonotypes were compared across a few donors, 4% to 6.5% were shared.

Sample: naive CD8+ T cells sorted from blood. The chain combines TRBV7-6 with TRBJ2-3; possible D gene TRBD1, 6 bases. The TCR sequence derives from a woman aged 25 to 45 in good health. This chain's CDR3 is CASSPAGTRGTDTQYF. The DNA for the CDR3 is TGTGCCAGCAGCCCCGCTGGGACAAGGGGGACAGATACGCAGTATTTT. The full variable domain, in which reference TRBV7-6 and TRBJ2-3 provide the parts outside the CDR3, is GAGVSQSPRYKVTKRGQDVALRCDPISGHVSLYWYRQALGQGPEFLTYFNYEAQQDKSGLPNDRFSAERPEGSISTLTIQRTEQRDSAMYRCASSPAGTRGTDTQYFGPGTRLTVL.